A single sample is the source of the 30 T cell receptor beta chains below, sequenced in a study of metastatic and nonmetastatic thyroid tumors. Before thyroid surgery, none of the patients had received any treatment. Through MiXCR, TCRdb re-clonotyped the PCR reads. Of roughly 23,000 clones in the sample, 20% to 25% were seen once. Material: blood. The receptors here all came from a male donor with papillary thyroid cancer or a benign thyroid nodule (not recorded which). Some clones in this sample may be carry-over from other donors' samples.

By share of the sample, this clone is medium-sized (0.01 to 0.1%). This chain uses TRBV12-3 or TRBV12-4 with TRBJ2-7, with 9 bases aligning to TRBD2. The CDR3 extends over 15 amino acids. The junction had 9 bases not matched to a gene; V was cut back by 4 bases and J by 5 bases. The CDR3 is CASSSVSGRIHEQYF. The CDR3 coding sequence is TGTGCCAGCAGTTCAGTAAGCGGGAGGATCCACGAGCAGTACTTC.

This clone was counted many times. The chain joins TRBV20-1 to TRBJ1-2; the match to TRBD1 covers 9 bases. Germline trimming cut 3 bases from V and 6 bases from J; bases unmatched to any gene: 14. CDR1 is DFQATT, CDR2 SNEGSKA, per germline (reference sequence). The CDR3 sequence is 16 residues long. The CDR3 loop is CSARARDRGGRNGYTF. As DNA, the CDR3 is TGCAGTGCTAGGGCGAGAGACAGGGGGGGAAGAAATGGCTACACCTTC.

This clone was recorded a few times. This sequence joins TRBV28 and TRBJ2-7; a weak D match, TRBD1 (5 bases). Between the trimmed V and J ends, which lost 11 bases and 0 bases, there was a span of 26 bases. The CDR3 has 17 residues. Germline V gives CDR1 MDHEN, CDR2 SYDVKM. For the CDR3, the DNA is TGTGCCCCTGCCGGGTACAGGTCCTGCAGAGTCTCCTACGAGCAGTACTTC. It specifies CAPAGYRSCRVSYEQYF. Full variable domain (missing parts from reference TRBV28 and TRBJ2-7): DVKVTQSSRYLVKRTGEKVFLECVQDMDHENMFWYRQDPGLGLRLIYFSYDVKMKEKGDIPEGYSVSREKKERFSLILESASTNQTSMYLCAPAGYRSCRVSYEQYFGPGTRLTVT.

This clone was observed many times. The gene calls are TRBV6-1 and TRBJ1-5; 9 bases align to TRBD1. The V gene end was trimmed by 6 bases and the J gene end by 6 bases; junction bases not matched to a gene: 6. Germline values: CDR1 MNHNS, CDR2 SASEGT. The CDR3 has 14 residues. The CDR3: CASRTGTGIQPQHF. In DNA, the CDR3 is TGTGCCAGCAGGACAGGGACAGGGATTCAGCCCCAGCATTTT.

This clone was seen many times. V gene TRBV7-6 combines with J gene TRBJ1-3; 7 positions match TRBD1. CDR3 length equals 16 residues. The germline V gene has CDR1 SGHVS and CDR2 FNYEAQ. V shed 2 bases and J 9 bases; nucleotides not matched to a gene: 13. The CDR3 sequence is CASSLMGTEAGSTIYF. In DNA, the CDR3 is TGTGCCAGCAGCTTAATGGGGACAGAGGCCGGTAGCACCATATATTTT.

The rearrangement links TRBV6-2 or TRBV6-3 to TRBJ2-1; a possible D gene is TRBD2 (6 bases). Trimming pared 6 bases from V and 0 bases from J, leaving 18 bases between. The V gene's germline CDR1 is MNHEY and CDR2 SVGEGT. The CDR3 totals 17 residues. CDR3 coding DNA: TGTGCCAGCAGCCCCGAGGTTGCGGGGCCCTCCTACAATGAGCAGTTCTTC. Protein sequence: CASSPEVAGPSYNEQFF.

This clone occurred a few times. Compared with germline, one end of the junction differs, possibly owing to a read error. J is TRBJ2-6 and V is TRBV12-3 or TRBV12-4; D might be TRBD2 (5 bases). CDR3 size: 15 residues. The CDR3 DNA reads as TGTGCCAGCAGTTTGGCGGGTTCTGGTGCCAACGTCCTGACTTTC. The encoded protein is CASSLAGSGANVLTF.

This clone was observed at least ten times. The CDR3 DNA follows: TGTGCCAGCAGCACGGGACTAGCGGGAGCCACAGATACGCAGTATTTT. Protein: CASSTGLAGATDTQYF. The chain couples TRBV5-5 to TRBJ2-3; 14 nucleotides agree with TRBD2. Germline CDR1 SGHKS, CDR2 YYEKEE (reference sequence). This CDR3 is built from 16 residues. The V gene end was trimmed by 4 bases and the J gene end by 2 bases; junction bases not matched to a gene: 3.

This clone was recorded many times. CDR3 DNA: TGTGCCAGCAGCTTACAAATGACTAGCGTATATACGCAGTATTTT. As protein: CASSLQMTSVYTQYF. This chain links TRBV7-2 with TRBJ2-3, with TRBD2 identical over 8 bases. This CDR3 is built from 15 residues. Losses at the gene ends were 2 bases for V and 7 bases for J; bases not matched to a gene: 8. Per the germline V gene, CDR1 is SGHTA and CDR2 is FQGNSA. The complete variable domain, with remaining parts taken from reference TRBV7-2 and TRBJ2-3, reads GAGVSQSPSNKVTEKGKDVELRCDPISGHTALYWYRQSLGQGLEFLIYFQGNSAPDKSGLPSDRFSAERTGGSVSTLTIQRTQQEDSAVYLCASSLQMTSVYTQYFGPGTRLTVL.

CDR3 in DNA: TGCGCCAGCAGCCAAGAGTCCGGAAACACCATATATTTT. It yields the protein CASSQESGNTIYF. The J gene is TRBJ1-3, the V gene TRBV4-1; D is ambiguous. Trimming removed 0 bases from V and 4 bases from J, with 4 bases in between. CDR1 and CDR2 from the germline V gene are MGHRA and YSYEKL. The CDR3 runs to 13 residues.

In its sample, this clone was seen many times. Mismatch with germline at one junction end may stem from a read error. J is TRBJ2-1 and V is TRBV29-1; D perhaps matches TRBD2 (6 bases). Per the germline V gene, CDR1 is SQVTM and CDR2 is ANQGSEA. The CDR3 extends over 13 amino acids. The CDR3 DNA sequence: TGCAGCGGTGAAGGCGGGGCCTACAATGAGCAGTTCTTC. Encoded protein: CSGEGGAYNEQFF.

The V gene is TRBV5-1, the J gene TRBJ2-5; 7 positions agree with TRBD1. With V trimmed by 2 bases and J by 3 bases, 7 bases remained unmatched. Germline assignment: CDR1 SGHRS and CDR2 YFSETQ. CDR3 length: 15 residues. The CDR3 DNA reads TGCGCCAGCAGCTTCCGGGGCGGACAGGAAGAGACCCAGTACTTC. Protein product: CASSFRGGQEETQYF. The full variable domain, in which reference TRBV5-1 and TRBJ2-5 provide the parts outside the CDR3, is KAGVTQTPRYLIKTRGQQVTLSCSPISGHRSVSWYQQTPGQGLQFLFEYFSETQRNKGNFPGRFSGRQFSNSRSEMNVSTLELGDSALYLCASSFRGGQEETQYFGPGTRLLVL.

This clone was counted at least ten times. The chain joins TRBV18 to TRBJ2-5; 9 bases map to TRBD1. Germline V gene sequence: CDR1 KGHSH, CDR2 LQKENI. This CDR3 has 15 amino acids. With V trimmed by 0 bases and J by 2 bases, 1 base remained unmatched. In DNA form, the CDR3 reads TGTGCCAGCTCACCACCGACAGGGGGTCAAGAGACCCAGTACTTC. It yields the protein CASSPPTGGQETQYF.

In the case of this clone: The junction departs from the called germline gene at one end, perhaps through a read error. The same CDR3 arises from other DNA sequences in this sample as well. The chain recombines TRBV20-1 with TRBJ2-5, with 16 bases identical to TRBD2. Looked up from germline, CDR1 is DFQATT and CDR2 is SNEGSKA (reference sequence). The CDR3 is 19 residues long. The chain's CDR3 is CSAVVPQGLAGGPRETQYF. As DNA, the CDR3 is TGCAGTGCAGTCGTACCTCAGGGACTAGCGGGAGGGCCTAGAGAGACACAGTACTTC.

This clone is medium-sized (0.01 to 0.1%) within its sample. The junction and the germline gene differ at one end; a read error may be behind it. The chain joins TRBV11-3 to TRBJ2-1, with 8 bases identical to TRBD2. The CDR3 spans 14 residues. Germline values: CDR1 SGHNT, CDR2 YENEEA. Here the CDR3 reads CASSLAGIYNEQFF. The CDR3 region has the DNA TGTGCCAGCAGTTTAGCGGGAATCTACAATGAGCAGTTCTTC.

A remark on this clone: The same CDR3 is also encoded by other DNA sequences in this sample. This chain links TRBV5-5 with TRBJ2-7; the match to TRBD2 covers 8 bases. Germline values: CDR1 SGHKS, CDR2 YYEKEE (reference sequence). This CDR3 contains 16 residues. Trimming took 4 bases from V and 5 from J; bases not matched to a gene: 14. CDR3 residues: CASSPDPPGRAHEQYF. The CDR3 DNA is TGTGCCAGCAGCCCGGACCCACCCGGGAGGGCGCACGAGCAGTACTTC.

CDR3 protein: CASMWRRADTEAFF. The CDR3 DNA reads TGTGCCAGCATGTGGCGCAGGGCGGACACTGAAGCTTTCTTT. The chain uses TRBV2 and TRBJ1-1, with D maybe TRBD1 (5 bases). The CDR3 has 14 residues. The V end lost 7 bases, the J end lost 3 bases, and 15 bases lay between the germline ends. The germline gives CDR1 SNHLY, CDR2 FYNNEI. The complete variable domain, with remaining parts taken from reference TRBV2 and TRBJ1-1, reads EPEVTQTPSHQVTQMGQEVILRCVPISNHLYFYWYRQILGQKVEFLVSFYNNEISEKSEIFDDQFSVERPDGSNFTLKIRSTKLEDSAMYFCASMWRRADTEAFFGQGTRLTVV.

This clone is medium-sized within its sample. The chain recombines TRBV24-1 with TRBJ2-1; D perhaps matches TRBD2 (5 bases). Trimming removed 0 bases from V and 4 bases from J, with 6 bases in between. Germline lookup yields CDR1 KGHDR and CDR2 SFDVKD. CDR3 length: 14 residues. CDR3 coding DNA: TGTGCCACCAGTGATTTGACTAGTTACAATGAGCAGTTCTTC. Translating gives CATSDLTSYNEQFF.

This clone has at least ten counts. CDR3 amino acids: CASSLARGGFLNTEAFF. The DNA for the CDR3 is TGTGCCAGCAGTTTAGCCAGGGGGGGATTCTTGAACACTGAAGCTTTCTTT. The chain carries TRBV12-3 or TRBV12-4 and TRBJ1-1; TRBD1 agrees at 7 bases. Trimming cost V 0 bases and J 0 bases; bases outside gene matches: 7. The CDR3 loop spans 17 amino acids.

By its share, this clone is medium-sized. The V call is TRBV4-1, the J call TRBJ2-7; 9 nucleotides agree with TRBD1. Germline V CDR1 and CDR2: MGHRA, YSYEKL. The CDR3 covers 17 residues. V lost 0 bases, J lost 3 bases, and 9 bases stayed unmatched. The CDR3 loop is CASSQEPPGQGFYEQYF. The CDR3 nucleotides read TGCGCCAGCAGCCAAGAGCCCCCGGGACAGGGATTCTACGAGCAGTACTTC.

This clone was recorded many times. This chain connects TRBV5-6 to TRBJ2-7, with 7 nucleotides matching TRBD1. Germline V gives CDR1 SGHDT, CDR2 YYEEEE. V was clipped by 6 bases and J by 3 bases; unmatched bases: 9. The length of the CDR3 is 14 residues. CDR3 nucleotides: TGTGCCAGCAACACCGAGGGACAGAACTACGAGCAGTACTTC. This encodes CASNTEGQNYEQYF.

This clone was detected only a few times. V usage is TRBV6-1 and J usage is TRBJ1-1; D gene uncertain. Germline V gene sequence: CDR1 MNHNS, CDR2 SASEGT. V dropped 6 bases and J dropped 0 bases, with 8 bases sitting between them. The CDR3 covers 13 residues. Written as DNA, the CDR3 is TGTGCCAGCAGGGGAGACGTGAACACTGAAGCTTTCTTT. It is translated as CASRGDVNTEAFF.

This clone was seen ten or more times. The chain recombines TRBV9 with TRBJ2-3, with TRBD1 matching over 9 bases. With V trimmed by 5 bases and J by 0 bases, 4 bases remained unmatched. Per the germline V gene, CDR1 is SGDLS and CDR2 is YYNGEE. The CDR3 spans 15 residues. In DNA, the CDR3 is TGTGCCAGCAGTGCCGGGACAGGGAGCACAGATACGCAGTATTTT. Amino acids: CASSAGTGSTDTQYF.

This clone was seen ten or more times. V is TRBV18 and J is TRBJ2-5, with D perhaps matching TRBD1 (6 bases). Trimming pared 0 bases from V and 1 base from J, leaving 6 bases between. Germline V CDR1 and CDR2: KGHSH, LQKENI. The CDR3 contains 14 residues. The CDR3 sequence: CASSPPDSQETQYF. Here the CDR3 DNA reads TGTGCCAGCTCACCACCGGACAGCCAAGAGACCCAGTACTTC. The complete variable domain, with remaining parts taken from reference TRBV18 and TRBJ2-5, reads NAGVMQNPRHLVRRRGQEARLRCSPMKGHSHVYWYRQLPEEGLKFMVYLQKENIIDESGMPKERFSAEFPKEGPSILRIQQVVRGDSAAYFCASSPPDSQETQYFGPGTRLLVL.

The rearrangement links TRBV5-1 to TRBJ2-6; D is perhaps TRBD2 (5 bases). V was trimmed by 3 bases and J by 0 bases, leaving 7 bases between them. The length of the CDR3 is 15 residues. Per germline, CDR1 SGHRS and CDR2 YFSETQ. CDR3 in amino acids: CASSYGDSGANVLTF. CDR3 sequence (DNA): TGCGCCAGCAGCTACGGGGACTCTGGGGCCAACGTCCTGACTTTC.

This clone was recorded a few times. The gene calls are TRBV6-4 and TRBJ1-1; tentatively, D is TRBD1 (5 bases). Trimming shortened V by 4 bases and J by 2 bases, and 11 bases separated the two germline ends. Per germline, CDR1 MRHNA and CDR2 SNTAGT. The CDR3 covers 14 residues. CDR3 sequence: CASSVGGGNTEAFF. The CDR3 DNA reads TGTGCCAGCAGTGTGGGTGGGGGTAACACTGAAGCTTTCTTT.

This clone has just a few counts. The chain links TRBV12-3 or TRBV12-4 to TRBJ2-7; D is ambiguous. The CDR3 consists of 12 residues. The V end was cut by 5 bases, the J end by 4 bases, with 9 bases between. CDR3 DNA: TGTGCCAGCAGTCGTGCACGGTACGAGCAGTACTTC. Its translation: CASSRARYEQYF.

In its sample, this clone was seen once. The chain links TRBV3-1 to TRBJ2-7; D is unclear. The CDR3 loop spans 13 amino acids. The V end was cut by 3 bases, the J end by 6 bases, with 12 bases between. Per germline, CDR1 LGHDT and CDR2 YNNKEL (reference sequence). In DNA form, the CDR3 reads TGTGCCAGCAGCCACCTTTCCCAGACCGAGCAGTACTTC. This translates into CASSHLSQTEQYF.

CDR3 DNA: TGTGCCAGCAGTGAATGGGCAGGGAATAACTATTTCTACACCTTC. Amino acids: CASSEWAGNNYFYTF. The chain recombines TRBV6-1 with TRBJ1-2; TRBD1 might be the D (5 bases). The CDR3 spans 15 residues. V was cut by 2 bases and J by 10 bases, with 20 bases left in between. Looked up from germline, CDR1 is MNHNS and CDR2 is SASEGT.

The CDR3 nucleotides read TGCAGCGTTGACAGCGGGCGTTACAATGAGCAGTTCTTC. Its protein product is CSVDSGRYNEQFF. V is TRBV29-1 and J is TRBJ2-1, with D tentatively TRBD2 (6 bases). With 3 bases removed from V and 4 bases from J, the gap between germline ends came to 10 bases. The V gene's germline CDR1 is SQVTM and CDR2 ANQGSEA. This CDR3 spans 13 amino acids.